A single sample gave rise to the 23 T cell receptor beta chains below, sequenced in a study of blood T cell repertoires in COVID-19. Clones were read by immunoSEQ multiplex PCR, and TCRdb kept only the in-frame ones, dropping some. The sample shows under 50,000 clones, about 86% of them seen only once. Sequenced material: peripheral blood. The receptors come from a man in his forties with active COVID-19.

The chain is built from TRBV6-5 and TRBJ2-5; 7 bases line up with TRBD1. Trimming cost V 6 bases and J 5 bases; bases outside gene matches: 9. Looked up from germline, CDR1 is MNHEY and CDR2 is SVGAGI. The CDR3 is 14 amino acids. CDR3 loop: CASSLTGRWETQYF. The CDR3 nucleotides read TGTGCCAGCAGCTTGACAGGGCGGTGGGAGACCCAGTACTTC.

The genes are TRBV4-1 and TRBJ2-3; 8 bases line up with TRBD2. CDR1 and CDR2 (germline): MGHRA, YSYEKL. V was pared by 4 bases and J by 4 bases, with 16 bases of the junction left unmatched. The CDR3 runs to 18 residues. CDR3 amino acids: CASSLSSGGGRNPDTQYF. The DNA of the CDR3 is TGCGCCAGCAGCCTAAGTTCCGGCGGCGGGAGGAACCCAGATACGCAGTATTTT.

DNA of the CDR3: TGTGCCAGCAGCCTGGGGGACAGCAAGAGTTCTGGAAACACCATATATTTT. Residues: CASSLGDSKSSGNTIYF. V and J are TRBV7-6 and TRBJ1-3; 7 bases are shared with TRBD1. The CDR3 totals 17 residues. Germline CDR1 SGHVS, CDR2 FNYEAQ. The trim removed 5 bases at V and 1 base at J, leaving 11 bases unmatched.

The gene calls are TRBV7-3 and TRBJ2-5, with D unclear. The V gene's germline CDR1 is SGHTA and CDR2 FQGTGA. Trimming pared 1 base from V and 4 bases from J, leaving 10 bases between. CDR3 size: 14 residues. CDR3: CASSLSHDTETQYF. The DNA for the CDR3 is TGTGCCAGCAGCTTAAGTCACGACACAGAGACCCAGTACTTC.

This clone was counted between two and nine times. This chain uses TRBV7-8 with TRBJ1-3; 8 bases match TRBD1. Trimming at V came to 4 bases and at J to 2 bases, leaving 7 bases not matched to a gene. The CDR3 is made up of 16 amino acids. Germline values: CDR1 SGHVS, CDR2 FQNEAQ. The CDR3 DNA sequence: TGTGCCAGCAGCTCCCCCAGGGGGCTGCCTGGAAACACCATATATTTT. It translates to CASSSPRGLPGNTIYF.

This sequence joins TRBV30 and TRBJ2-5, with D unclear. Germline V lookup: CDR1 GTSNPN, CDR2 SVGIG (reference sequence). The CDR3 is 13 residues long. V lost 5 bases and J 3 bases, leaving 13 bases between the germline ends. The CDR3 is CAWSPGGEETQYF. The DNA for the CDR3 is TGTGCCTGGTCCCCCGGCGGCGAAGAGACCCAGTACTTC.

This chain links TRBV9 with TRBJ1-4, with 9 positions matching TRBD1. The J segment lost 7 bases and the V segment lost 4 bases, leaving 5 bases of the junction unmatched. Germline V gene data show CDR1 as SGDLS and CDR2 as YYNGEE. This CDR3 spans 14 amino acids. The CDR3 sequence is CASSITGGGEKLFF. The CDR3 DNA reads as TGTGCCAGCAGCATAACAGGGGGCGGTGAAAAACTGTTTTTT.

This CDR3 is CASSLDSSTDTQYF. The CDR3 nucleotides read TGCGCCAGCAGCTTGGACTCTTCCACAGATACGCAGTATTTT. The chain uses TRBV5-1 and TRBJ2-3; D is unclear. The CDR3 has 14 amino acids. Germline V CDR1 and CDR2: SGHRS, YFSETQ. V lost 0 bases, J lost 2 bases, and 7 bases lay in between. The variable domain in full, with the rest retrieved from reference TRBV5-1 and TRBJ2-3, is KAGVTQTPRYLIKTRGQQVTLSCSPISGHRSVSWYQQTPGQGLQFLFEYFSETQRNKGNFPGRFSGRQFSNSRSEMNVSTLELGDSALYLCASSLDSSTDTQYFGPGTRLTVL.

Here the CDR3 DNA reads TGTGCCACCAGCAGCAGGGTCGGCGACTATGGCTACACCTTC. This translates into CATSSRVGDYGYTF. The gene calls are TRBV15 and TRBJ1-2; TRBD1 is a possible D gene (5 bases). V lost 3 bases and J 3 bases, leaving 11 bases between the germline ends. In germline, CDR1 is LNHNV, CDR2 YYDKDF (reference sequence). This CDR3 comprises 14 residues.

V gene TRBV7-9 combines with J gene TRBJ1-2; D call uncertain. The CDR3 runs to 13 residues. The V gene's germline CDR1 is SEHNR and CDR2 FQNEAQ (reference sequence). V was cut by 4 bases and J by 8 bases, with 14 bases left in between. CDR3 sequence reads: CASSSPQPGGYTF. The CDR3 nucleotides are TGTGCCAGCAGCTCCCCCCAACCGGGAGGCTACACCTTC.

This clone was detected once. The rearrangement links TRBV3-1 (or the pseudogene TRBV3-2) to TRBJ2-7; possibly TRBD2 for D (7 bases). The CDR3 length is 16 residues. The V gene's germline CDR1 is LGHDT and CDR2 YNNKEL (reference sequence). The germline V and J ends were trimmed by 1 base and 0 bases, with 13 bases remaining between them. DNA for the CDR3: TGTGCCAGCAGCCAAGGGGGGGGCGGTAACTCCTACGAGCAGTACTTC. Protein: CASSQGGGGNSYEQYF.

This clone was observed once. This chain connects TRBV2 to TRBJ2-3; 10 nucleotides align to TRBD1. This CDR3 region has 15 residues. CDR1 is SNHLY, CDR2 FYNNEI, per germline. The trim removed 6 bases at V and 3 bases at J, leaving 6 bases unmatched. The CDR3 is CASRATGGGTDTQYF. CDR3 nucleotide sequence: TGTGCCAGCAGAGCGACAGGGGGCGGGACAGATACGCAGTATTTT.

CDR3 amino acids: CASSVGLLNEQFF. The DNA for the CDR3 is TGTGCCAGTAGTGTCGGACTCCTCAATGAGCAGTTCTTC. V is TRBV19 and J is TRBJ2-1, with a possible D match to TRBD2 (5 bases). There are 13 residues in the CDR3. Germline V CDR1 and CDR2: LNHDA, SQIVND (reference sequence). Trimming took off 5 bases at V and 6 bases at J, with 11 bases between the two ends.

The rearrangement links TRBV9 to TRBJ2-7, with TRBD2 matching over 7 bases. Germline V gene sequence: CDR1 SGDLS, CDR2 YYNGEE. Losses at the gene ends were 4 bases for V and 7 bases for J; bases not matched to a gene: 17. The CDR3 extends over 16 amino acids. This CDR3 is CASSRWGRDVRREQYF. The CDR3 bases are TGTGCCAGCAGCCGATGGGGGAGGGACGTCCGTCGGGAGCAGTACTTC.

The rearrangement joins TRBV5-4 to TRBJ1-4, with D possibly matching TRBD1 (5 bases). Germline values: CDR1 SGHNT, CDR2 YYREEE (reference sequence). V lost 6 bases and J lost 8, with 20 bases in between. This CDR3 has 15 amino acids. CDR3 in DNA: TGTGCCAGCACCACCGGACCCGGTGCAGGGGAAAAACTGTTTTTT. This encodes CASTTGPGAGEKLFF. Complete variable domain (other parts from reference TRBV5-4 and TRBJ1-4): ETGVTQSPTHLIKTRGQQVTLRCSSQSGHNTVSWYQQALGQGPQFIFQYYREEENGRGNFPPRFSGLQFPNYSSELNVNALELDDSALYLCASTTGPGAGEKLFFGSGTQLSVL.

The chain employs TRBV2 and TRBJ1-5; 11 bases align to TRBD1. Per the germline V gene, CDR1 is SNHLY and CDR2 is FYNNEI. J gave up 5 bases and V 8 bases, and 11 bases lay outside the gene matches. The CDR3 totals 16 residues. This CDR3 reads CASGSLGQGGDQPQHF. For the CDR3, the DNA is TGTGCCAGCGGGTCCCTGGGACAGGGGGGGGATCAGCCCCAGCATTTT.

The genes are TRBV5-1 and TRBJ1-1, with D perhaps TRBD1 (6 bases). The germline V gene has CDR1 SGHRS and CDR2 YFSETQ. Trimming pared 3 bases from V and 3 bases from J, leaving 15 bases between. This CDR3 contains 15 residues. The CDR3 protein is CASSYLDSLDTEAFF. The CDR3 nucleotides read TGCGCCAGCAGCTACCTGGACAGCCTGGACACTGAAGCTTTCTTT.

This chain uses TRBV5-6 with TRBJ1-2; 9 nucleotides match TRBD1. Germline V lookup: CDR1 SGHDT, CDR2 YYEEEE. The CDR3 is 12 amino acids. Trimming at V came to 7 bases and at J to 4 bases, leaving 2 bases not matched to a gene. DNA of the CDR3: TGTGCCAGCGGGACAGGGCCCTATGGCTACACCTTC. This gives the protein CASGTGPYGYTF.

This clone was detected only a few times. The CDR3 coding sequence is TGTGCCAACTCGACAGGGCTCGGGAACACTGAAGCTTTCTTT. It specifies CANSTGLGNTEAFF. The chain joins TRBV28 to TRBJ1-1, with 7 bases matching TRBD1. V lost 10 bases and J lost 1; bases outside the gene matches: 9. The V gene's germline CDR1 is MDHEN and CDR2 SYDVKM. This CDR3 is built from 14 residues.

This sequence joins TRBV2 and TRBJ2-5; 7 positions match TRBD2. The CDR3 runs 13 residues. J gave up 5 bases and V 7 bases, and 7 bases lay outside the gene matches. Germline CDR1 reads SNHLY; CDR2 reads FYNNEI. For the CDR3, the DNA is TGTGCCAGCACCTCGGGGGGTGGGGAGACCCAGTACTTC. Its protein product is CASTSGGGETQYF.

The chain couples TRBV5-6 to TRBJ1-2; 8 bases match TRBD1. The V and J ends lost 2 bases and 4 bases, in that order; junction bases with no gene match: 10. There are 16 residues in the CDR3. Germline V gene lookup returns CDR1 SGHDT and CDR2 YYEEEE. CDR3 nucleotide sequence: TGTGCCAGCAGCTTTAGTCAGGGGGCGACCCTCTATGGCTACACCTTC. It is translated as CASSFSQGATLYGYTF.

The chain has TRBV27 and TRBJ2-7; 9 bases are a match to TRBD2. CDR1 and CDR2 (germline): MNHEY, SMNVEV (reference sequence). This CDR3 comprises 15 residues. Trimming at V came to 3 bases and at J to 4 bases, leaving 7 bases not matched to a gene. Here the CDR3 DNA reads TGTGCCAGCAGTTTCGGAGGCAGCGGGGGGTACGAGCAGTACTTC. Translating it yields CASSFGGSGGYEQYF.

This rearrangement joins TRBV7-9 to TRBJ1-4; D gene ambiguous. V was trimmed by 7 bases and J by 0 bases, leaving 9 bases between them. Germline CDR1 SEHNR, CDR2 FQNEAQ (reference sequence). The CDR3 contains 14 residues. The CDR3 is CASTSQSTNEKLFF. The CDR3 bases are TGTGCCAGCACGTCACAGTCAACTAATGAAAAACTGTTTTTT.